These T cell receptor beta chains were read from a single sample in a study of blood T cells in healthy people across ages. TCRdb reprocessed the 5' RACE reads via MiXCR and lists one record per CDR3 protein. The sample lists fewer than 800,000 distinct CDR3 sequences, roughly 21% occurring once. Sequenced: blood. The receptors come from a man between 65 and 85 years old in good health. Both conserved end residues are part of each CDR3. A D gene is named only where the DNA matches it firmly. Expanded clones get a size class; other rows say once, few or many, or leave the size out.

cdr3_aa: CASRPPSGSVDEQFF; cdr3_nt: TGTGCCAGCAGACCCCCTAGCGGGAGTGTCGATGAGCAGTTCTTC; clone_size: .; j_call: TRBJ2-1; d_call: TRBD2; v_call: TRBV11-2
cdr3_aa: CSASQGLAGGSVQETQYF; cdr3_nt: TGCAGTGCCTCCCAGGGACTAGCGGGAGGCTCCGTCCAAGAGACCCAGTACTTC; clone_size: .; j_call: TRBJ2-5; d_call: TRBD2; v_call: TRBV20-1
cdr3_aa: CASSRYSLKFYEQYF; cdr3_nt: TGTGCCAGCAGCCGATACAGCTTAAAGTTCTACGAGCAGTACTTC; clone_size: few; j_call: TRBJ2-7; d_call: .; v_call: TRBV3-1
cdr3_aa: CAIRTGTDNEQFF; cdr3_nt: TGTGCCATCAGGACTGGGACAGACAATGAGCAGTTCTTC; clone_size: many; j_call: TRBJ2-1; d_call: TRBD1; v_call: TRBV10-3
cdr3_aa: CASSYTQGANEKLFF; cdr3_nt: TGTGCCAGCAGTTACACCCAGGGGGCTAATGAAAAACTGTTTTTT; clone_size: many; j_call: TRBJ1-4; d_call: TRBD1; v_call: TRBV6-5
cdr3_aa: CASSPLSGVRTEAFF; cdr3_nt: TGTGCCAGCAGTCCCCTGTCGGGGGTTCGGACTGAAGCTTTCTTT; clone_size: few; j_call: TRBJ1-1; d_call: .; v_call: TRBV7-9
cdr3_aa: CASSIGGTGELFF; cdr3_nt: TGTGCCAGCAGCATAGGGGGCACCGGGGAGCTGTTTTTT; clone_size: many; j_call: TRBJ2-2; d_call: .; v_call: TRBV7-3
cdr3_aa: CASSTRTLNEQFF; cdr3_nt: TGTGCCAGCAGCACTCGGACCCTAAATGAGCAGTTCTTC; clone_size: .; j_call: TRBJ2-1; d_call: .; v_call: TRBV7-9
cdr3_aa: CASSQDRVGGQFF; cdr3_nt: TGCGCCAGCAGCCAAGATAGGGTGGGAGGGCAGTTCTTC; clone_size: few; j_call: TRBJ2-1; d_call: .; v_call: TRBV4-3
cdr3_aa: CASRDTGSTNEKLFF; cdr3_nt: TGTGCCAGCAGAGATACAGGGTCAACTAATGAAAAACTGTTTTTT; clone_size: few; j_call: TRBJ1-4; d_call: .; v_call: TRBV25-1
cdr3_aa: CASSWGADLRTRSYEQYF; cdr3_nt: TGTGCCAGCAGTTGGGGAGCCGACCTTAGGACTAGATCCTACGAGCAGTACTTC; clone_size: .; j_call: TRBJ2-7; d_call: TRBD2; v_call: TRBV12-3/TRBV12-4
cdr3_aa: CAGTSGSYEQYF; cdr3_nt: TGTGCCGGGACTAGCGGGAGCTACGAGCAGTACTTC; clone_size: .; j_call: TRBJ2-7; d_call: TRBD2; v_call: TRBV30
cdr3_aa: CASSSGQARETQYF; cdr3_nt: TGTGCCAGCAGTTCCGGACAGGCTCGGGAGACCCAGTACTTC; clone_size: .; j_call: TRBJ2-5; d_call: TRBD1; v_call: TRBV5-4
cdr3_aa: CASSKPGPNQPQHF; cdr3_nt: TGTGCCAGTAGTAAACCGGGCCCCAATCAGCCCCAGCATTTT; clone_size: .; j_call: TRBJ1-5; d_call: .; v_call: TRBV19
cdr3_aa: CASSYQGQGHYEQYF; cdr3_nt: TGTGCCAGCAGTTACCAGGGACAGGGGCACTACGAGCAGTACTTC; clone_size: few; j_call: TRBJ2-7; d_call: TRBD1; v_call: TRBV6-2/TRBV6-3
cdr3_aa: CSVKEGGRYEQYF; cdr3_nt: TGCAGCGTTAAAGAGGGAGGTCGATACGAGCAGTACTTC; clone_size: .; j_call: TRBJ2-7; d_call: .; v_call: TRBV29-1
cdr3_aa: CASSANRDGSLAKNIQYF; cdr3_nt: TGTGCCAGCAGCGCAAACCGGGACGGATCCCTAGCCAAAAACATTCAGTACTTC; clone_size: few; j_call: TRBJ2-4; d_call: .; v_call: TRBV5-6
cdr3_aa: CASSLVGGVNEQFF; cdr3_nt: TGTGCCAGCAGCTTGGTTGGGGGGGTCAATGAGCAGTTCTTC; clone_size: few; j_call: TRBJ2-1; d_call: TRBD2; v_call: TRBV7-8
cdr3_aa: CASSRTSGRRNEQYF; cdr3_nt: TGTGCCAGCAGCCGGACTAGCGGGAGACGAAACGAGCAGTACTTC; clone_size: few; j_call: TRBJ2-7; d_call: TRBD2; v_call: TRBV7-2
cdr3_aa: CASSYTSGETQYF; cdr3_nt: TGTGCCAGCAGCTATACATCGGGAGAGACCCAGTACTTC; clone_size: .; j_call: TRBJ2-5; d_call: .; v_call: TRBV7-6
cdr3_aa: CASSHDRALLTEAFF; cdr3_nt: TGTGCCAGTAGCCATGACAGGGCTCTGCTCACTGAAGCTTTCTTT; clone_size: once; j_call: TRBJ1-1; d_call: TRBD1; v_call: TRBV19
cdr3_aa: CASSPAEYNSPLHF; cdr3_nt: TGTGCCAGCAGCCCGGCGGAATATAATTCACCCCTCCACTTT; clone_size: few; j_call: TRBJ1-6; d_call: .; v_call: TRBV13
cdr3_aa: CASSERGRVRNEQFF; cdr3_nt: TGTGCCAGCAGTGAACGCGGGAGGGTGCGAAATGAGCAGTTCTTC; clone_size: .; j_call: TRBJ2-1; d_call: TRBD2; v_call: TRBV2
cdr3_aa: CASSQDVGTEQFF; cdr3_nt: TGTGCCAGCAGCCAAGATGTAGGGACTGAGCAGTTCTTC; clone_size: .; j_call: TRBJ2-1; d_call: .; v_call: TRBV3-1
cdr3_aa: CASSQQALGTYEQHF; cdr3_nt: TGTGCCAGCAGTCAACAGGCCCTGGGGACCTACGAGCAGCACTTC; clone_size: few; j_call: TRBJ2-7; d_call: .; v_call: TRBV7-2
cdr3_aa: CASSYLGQSSYEQYF; cdr3_nt: TGTGCCAGCAGTTATCTGGGGCAAAGCTCCTACGAGCAGTACTTC; clone_size: .; j_call: TRBJ2-7; d_call: .; v_call: TRBV27
cdr3_aa: CASSPLVGVGFDTQYF; cdr3_nt: TGTGCCAGCAGCCCCCTCGTCGGAGTGGGGTTCGATACGCAGTATTTT; clone_size: .; j_call: TRBJ2-3; d_call: .; v_call: TRBV7-9
cdr3_aa: CASSPGRGTDTQYF; cdr3_nt: TGTGCCAGCAGTCCAGGGCGAGGCACAGATACGCAGTATTTT; clone_size: few; j_call: TRBJ2-3; d_call: .; v_call: TRBV12-3/TRBV12-4
cdr3_aa: CASSLSGTGAYEQYF; cdr3_nt: TGTGCCAGCAGTTTATCCGGGACAGGTGCCTACGAGCAGTACTTC; clone_size: many; j_call: TRBJ2-7; d_call: TRBD1; v_call: TRBV27
cdr3_aa: CASSPISSSYNEQFF; cdr3_nt: TGTGCCAGCAGCCCTATATCTAGCTCCTACAATGAGCAGTTCTTC; clone_size: few; j_call: TRBJ2-1; d_call: .; v_call: TRBV9
cdr3_aa: CASSLTAGAGGSNEQFF; cdr3_nt: TGTGCCAGCAGTCTCACAGCGGGAGCTGGGGGCTCCAATGAGCAGTTCTTC; clone_size: few; j_call: TRBJ2-1; d_call: TRBD2; v_call: TRBV28
cdr3_aa: CASSSDRGIYGEQFF; cdr3_nt: TGTGCCAGCAGTTCAGACAGGGGGATCTATGGTGAGCAGTTCTTC; clone_size: many; j_call: TRBJ2-1; d_call: TRBD1; v_call: TRBV28
cdr3_aa: CASSFGTSVGNEQFF; cdr3_nt: TGTGCCAGCAGCTTTGGGACTAGCGTGGGTAATGAGCAGTTCTTC; clone_size: few; j_call: TRBJ2-1; d_call: TRBD2; v_call: TRBV7-8
cdr3_aa: CASKGGELIEQYF; cdr3_nt: TGCGCCAGCAAAGGGGGAGAACTAATCGAGCAGTACTTC; clone_size: few; j_call: TRBJ2-7; d_call: .; v_call: TRBV5-1
cdr3_aa: CASSQDSRSGTERNGYTF; cdr3_nt: TGTGCCAGCAGCCAAGATAGTCGGTCAGGGACAGAGAGGAATGGCTACACCTTC; clone_size: few; j_call: TRBJ1-2; d_call: TRBD1; v_call: TRBV3-1
cdr3_aa: CASSLMDEQYF; cdr3_nt: TGTGCCAGCAGTTTGATGGACGAGCAGTACTTC; clone_size: .; j_call: TRBJ2-7; d_call: .; v_call: TRBV12-3/TRBV12-4
cdr3_aa: CSVHSRRAGEQFF; cdr3_nt: TGCAGCGTACATAGCAGGAGGGCGGGTGAGCAGTTCTTC; clone_size: .; j_call: TRBJ2-1; d_call: .; v_call: TRBV29-1
cdr3_aa: CASSKNPYSNQPQHF; cdr3_nt: TGTGCCAGCAGCAAAAACCCGTATAGCAATCAGCCCCAGCATTTT; clone_size: .; j_call: TRBJ1-5; d_call: .; v_call: TRBV7-2
cdr3_aa: CASSPNRGKNEKLFF; cdr3_nt: TGTGCCAGCTCACCCAACAGGGGGAAAAATGAAAAACTGTTTTTT; clone_size: .; j_call: TRBJ1-4; d_call: TRBD1; v_call: TRBV18
cdr3_aa: CASSPGALNTGELFF; cdr3_nt: TGTGCCAGCAGCCCCGGGGCCTTGAACACCGGGGAGCTGTTTTTT; clone_size: .; j_call: TRBJ2-2; d_call: .; v_call: TRBV3-1
cdr3_aa: CASSPSGGHNEQFF; cdr3_nt: TGCGCCAGCAGTCCCAGCGGTGGCCACAATGAGCAGTTCTTC; clone_size: .; j_call: TRBJ2-1; d_call: .; v_call: TRBV10-2
cdr3_aa: CSALMETQYF; cdr3_nt: TGCAGTGCCTTAATGGAGACCCAGTACTTT; clone_size: .; j_call: TRBJ2-5; d_call: .; v_call: TRBV20-1
cdr3_aa: CASNLQGARGGYTF; cdr3_nt: TGTGCCAGCAACCTACAGGGGGCGCGTGGCGGCTACACCTTC; clone_size: .; j_call: TRBJ1-2; d_call: TRBD1; v_call: TRBV12-3/TRBV12-4
cdr3_aa: CSARGVGIGSNEELFF; cdr3_nt: TGCAGTGCTAGAGGGGTCGGGATCGGGTCTAATGAAGAACTGTTTTTT; clone_size: few; j_call: TRBJ1-4; d_call: .; v_call: TRBV20-1
cdr3_aa: CASSPRSNQPQHF; cdr3_nt: TGTGCCAGCAGTCCCCGCAGCAATCAGCCCCAGCATTTT; clone_size: few; j_call: TRBJ1-5; d_call: .; v_call: TRBV6-5
cdr3_aa: CSAGLADGETQYF; cdr3_nt: TGCAGCGCGGGACTAGCGGACGGGGAGACCCAGTACTTC; clone_size: .; j_call: TRBJ2-5; d_call: TRBD2; v_call: TRBV29-1
cdr3_aa: CATSRDRTGIETQYF; cdr3_nt: TGTGCCACCAGCAGAGATCGGACAGGGATTGAGACCCAGTACTTC; clone_size: few; j_call: TRBJ2-5; d_call: TRBD1; v_call: TRBV15
cdr3_aa: CASSGFRTSADEQYF; cdr3_nt: TGTGCCAGCAGTGGGTTCCGGACTAGCGCTGACGAGCAGTACTTC; clone_size: .; j_call: TRBJ2-7; d_call: TRBD2; v_call: TRBV2